This paragraph reports one T cell receptor beta chain. The table lists this clonotype with many counts. It has no known antigen specificity. No base qualities exist here, and no much larger clone lies one base off it. From the germline V gene, CDR1 is SGDLS and CDR2 is YYNGEE. Relative to germline, V is missing 3 bases and J is missing 5 bases, with 5 bases of the junction outside any gene match. The CDR3 runs 14 residues from the cysteine to the phenylalanine. Only CDR3 DNA is held: 42 bases, read in frame from base 1. To prepare the library, 5' RACE was applied. This sample was sequenced with a NextSeq 500. In the TCR library protocol, a unique molecular identifier was attached to each TCR cDNA molecule so that PCR and sequencing errors could be corrected. As for how the authors treated the data: Decombinator tools were used for TCR identification, UMI-based error correction and CDR3 extraction. Expanded TCRs were defined as those above a frequency of 2 per 1,000, corresponding to the top 1% of the tumor frequency distribution. Renyi diversity was calculated using the R vegan package after each repertoire was subsampled 100 times to 5,000 TCRs. CDR3 similarity networks were built from amino acid triplet string-kernel similarity, with CDR3s being connected when pairwise similarity was above 0.82. Through fastp at Q25 and MiXCR, TCRdb rebuilt clones from the public reads, retaining in-frame beta chains. Every distinct CDR3 protein forms one entry, paired with its most common genes and DNA. TCRdb, not the original authors, processed these V and J calls. Here the sample has about 11,000 distinct CDR3 sequences; about 6.5% occur a single time. The ten biggest clones cover roughly 28% of the sample.

The sample's time point, from its label and the paper: sample taken at primary tumor resection. Samples were obtained from approximately 72 patients with early-stage, untreated non-small cell lung cancer from the lung TRACERx cohort. Whole RNA extracted from tumor and nontumor lung tissue, or from cryopreserved PBMC samples, was used for TCR sequencing without cell sorting. Patients were selected for TCR sequencing only if sufficient RNA was available from at least two tumor regions. The data are from a study of spatial heterogeneity in lung cancer (dated by TCRdb to 2018 to 2020). Regarding the research as a whole: Beta-chain transcripts were consistently detected in greater numbers than alpha-chain transcripts, which likely reflects a higher abundance of beta-chain transcripts. In the raw uncorrected reads, each unique combination of TCR and UMI appeared on average more than ten times. In non-small cell lung cancer, the study made a quantitative comparison of TCR alpha and beta repertoires among multiple tumor regions, matched nontumor lung and blood. The study linked features of the TCR repertoire to counts of nonsynonymous mutations, which were determined by whole-exome sequencing of tumor tissue. Both alpha and beta chains were TCR-sequenced in samples taken at surgery, namely 220 tumor regions, 62 to 65 matched nontumor lung samples and about 52 PBMC samples.

Study-level results and caveats: Ubiquitous expanded tumor TCRs were found in blood more often at tumor resection than at routine follow-up. Additional single-cell paired TCR alpha and beta sequencing was considered necessary to confirm, at a functional level, the hypothesis that regional TCRs recognize regional mutations.

Sequenced here: PBMCs, sampled at surgery. The receptor comes from a male donor with early-stage non-small cell lung cancer. The chain is made from TRBV9 and TRBJ2-7, and 10 bases in between align with TRBD2. CDR3 protein: CASSDGTSVHEQYF. The nucleotide sequence is given as TGTGCCAGCAGCGACGGGACTAGCGTCCACGAGCAGTACTTC.